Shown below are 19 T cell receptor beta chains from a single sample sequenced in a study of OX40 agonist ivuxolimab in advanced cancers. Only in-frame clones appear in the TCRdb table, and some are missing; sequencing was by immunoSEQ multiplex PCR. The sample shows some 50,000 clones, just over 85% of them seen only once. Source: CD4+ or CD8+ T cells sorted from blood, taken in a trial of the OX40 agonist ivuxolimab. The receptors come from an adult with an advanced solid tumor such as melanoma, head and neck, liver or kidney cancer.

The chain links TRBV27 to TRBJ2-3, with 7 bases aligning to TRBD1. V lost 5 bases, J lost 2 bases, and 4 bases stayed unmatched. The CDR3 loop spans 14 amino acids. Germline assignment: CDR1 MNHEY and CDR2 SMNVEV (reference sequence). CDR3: CASSPQGNTDTQYF. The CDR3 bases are TGTGCCAGCAGTCCACAGGGGAACACAGATACGCAGTATTTT.

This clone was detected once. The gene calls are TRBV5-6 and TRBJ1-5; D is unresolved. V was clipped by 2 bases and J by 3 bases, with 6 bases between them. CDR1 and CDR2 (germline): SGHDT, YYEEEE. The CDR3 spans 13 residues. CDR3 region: CASSFGYNQPQHF. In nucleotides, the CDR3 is TGTGCCAGCAGCTTTGGGTACAATCAGCCCCAGCATTTT. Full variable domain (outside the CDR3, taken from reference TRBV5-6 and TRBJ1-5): DAGVTQSPTHLIKTRGQQVTLRCSPKSGHDTVSWYQQALGQGPQFIFQYYEEEERQRGNFPDRFSGHQFPNYSSELNVNALLLGDSALYLCASSFGYNQPQHFGDGTRLSIL.

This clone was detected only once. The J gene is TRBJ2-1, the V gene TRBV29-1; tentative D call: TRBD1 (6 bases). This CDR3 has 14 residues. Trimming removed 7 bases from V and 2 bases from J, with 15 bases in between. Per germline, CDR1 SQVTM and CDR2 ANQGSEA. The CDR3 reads CSGETGMAYNEQFF. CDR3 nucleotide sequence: TGCAGCGGAGAAACAGGGATGGCCTACAATGAGCAGTTCTTC.

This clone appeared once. The CDR3 bases are TGTGCCATCAGTGAGTCTGGGGCAGGGCAAGTCTATGGCTACACCTTC. This codes for CAISESGAGQVYGYTF. The V call is TRBV10-3, the J call TRBJ1-2, with D possibly matching TRBD1 (5 bases). Trimming took off 0 bases at V and 4 bases at J, with 15 bases between the two ends. The CDR3 extends over 16 amino acids. Germline CDR1 and CDR2: ENHRY and SYGVKD.

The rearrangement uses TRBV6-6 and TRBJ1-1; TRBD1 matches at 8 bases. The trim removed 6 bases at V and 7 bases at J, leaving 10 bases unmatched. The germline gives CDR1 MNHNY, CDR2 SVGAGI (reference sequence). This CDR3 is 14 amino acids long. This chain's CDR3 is CASRHGTGSDEAFF. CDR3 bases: TGTGCCAGCAGGCATGGGACAGGATCTGATGAAGCTTTCTTT.

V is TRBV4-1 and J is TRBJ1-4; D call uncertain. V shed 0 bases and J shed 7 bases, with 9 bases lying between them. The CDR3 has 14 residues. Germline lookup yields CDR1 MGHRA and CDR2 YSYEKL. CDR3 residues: CASSQEVRLEKLFF. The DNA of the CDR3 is TGCGCCAGCAGCCAAGAAGTTAGGCTTGAAAAACTGTTTTTT.

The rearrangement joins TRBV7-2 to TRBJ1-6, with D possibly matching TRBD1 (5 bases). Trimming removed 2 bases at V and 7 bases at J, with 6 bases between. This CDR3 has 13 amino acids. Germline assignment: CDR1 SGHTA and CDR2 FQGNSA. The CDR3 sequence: CASSLSGNSPLHF. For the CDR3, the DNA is TGTGCCAGCAGCTTATCAGGGAATTCACCCCTCCACTTT.

In DNA, the CDR3 is TGTGCCAGCGCTAGCGGGGTTACTAGCACAGATACGCAGTATTTT. Amino acid sequence: CASASGVTSTDTQYF. The genes are TRBV6-5 and TRBJ2-3; 9 nucleotides line up with TRBD2. Germline V lookup: CDR1 MNHEY, CDR2 SVGAGI. V was pared by 8 bases and J by 0 bases, with 6 bases of the junction left unmatched. This CDR3 has 15 amino acids.

CDR3 bases: TGTGCCAGCAGTCCAAGGGGCGGGGGTTACAATGAGCAGTTCTTC. Residues: CASSPRGGGYNEQFF. This sequence joins TRBV2 and TRBJ2-1; 7 bases align to TRBD2. This CDR3 comprises 15 residues. Germline CDR1 SNHLY, CDR2 FYNNEI. V was pared by 5 bases and J by 4 bases, with 8 bases of the junction left unmatched. The complete variable domain, with remaining parts taken from reference TRBV2 and TRBJ2-1, reads EPEVTQTPSHQVTQMGQEVILRCVPISNHLYFYWYRQILGQKVEFLVSFYNNEISEKSEIFDDQFSVERPDGSNFTLKIRSTKLEDSAMYFCASSPRGGGYNEQFFGPGTRLTVL.

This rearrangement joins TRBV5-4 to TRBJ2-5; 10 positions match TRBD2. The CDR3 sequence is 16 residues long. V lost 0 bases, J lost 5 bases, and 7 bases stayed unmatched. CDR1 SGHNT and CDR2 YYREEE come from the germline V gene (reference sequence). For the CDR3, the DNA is TGTGCCAGCAGCTTGGATGCTAGCGGGAGTAAGGAGACCCAGTACTTC. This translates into CASSLDASGSKETQYF. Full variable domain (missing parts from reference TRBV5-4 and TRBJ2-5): ETGVTQSPTHLIKTRGQQVTLRCSSQSGHNTVSWYQQALGQGPQFIFQYYREEENGRGNFPPRFSGLQFPNYSSELNVNALELDDSALYLCASSLDASGSKETQYFGPGTRLLVL.

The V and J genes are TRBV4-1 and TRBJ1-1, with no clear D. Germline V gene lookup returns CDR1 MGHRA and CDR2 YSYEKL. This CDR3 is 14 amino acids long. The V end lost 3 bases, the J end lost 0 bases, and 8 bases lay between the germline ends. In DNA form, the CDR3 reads TGCGCCAGCAGCCATTTCGGGATGAACACTGAAGCTTTCTTT. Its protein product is CASSHFGMNTEAFF.

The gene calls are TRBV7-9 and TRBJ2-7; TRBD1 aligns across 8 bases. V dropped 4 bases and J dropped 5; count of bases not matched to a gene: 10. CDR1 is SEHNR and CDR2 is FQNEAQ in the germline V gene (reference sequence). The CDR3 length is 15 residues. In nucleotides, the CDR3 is TGTGCCAGCAGCTCAACAGGGGGGATCACAGACGAGCAGTACTTC. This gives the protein CASSSTGGITDEQYF. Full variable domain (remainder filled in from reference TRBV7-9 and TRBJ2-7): DTGVSQNPRHKITKRGQNVTFRCDPISEHNRLYWYRQTLGQGPEFLTYFQNEAQLEKSRLLSDRFSAERPKGSFSTLEIQRTEQGDSAMYLCASSSTGGITDEQYFGPGTRLTVT.

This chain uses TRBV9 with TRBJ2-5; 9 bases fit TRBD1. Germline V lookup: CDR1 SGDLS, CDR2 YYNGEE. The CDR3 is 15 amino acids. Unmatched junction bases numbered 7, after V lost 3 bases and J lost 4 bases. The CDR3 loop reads CASSARDREVETQYF. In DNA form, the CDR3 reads TGTGCCAGCAGCGCCCGGGACAGGGAGGTAGAGACCCAGTACTTC.

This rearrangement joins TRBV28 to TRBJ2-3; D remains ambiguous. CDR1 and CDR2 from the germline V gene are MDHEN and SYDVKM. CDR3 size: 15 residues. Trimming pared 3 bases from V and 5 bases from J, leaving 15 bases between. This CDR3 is CASSFFNSFEDTQYF. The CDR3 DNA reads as TGTGCCAGCAGTTTTTTTAATTCGTTTGAAGATACGCAGTATTTT.

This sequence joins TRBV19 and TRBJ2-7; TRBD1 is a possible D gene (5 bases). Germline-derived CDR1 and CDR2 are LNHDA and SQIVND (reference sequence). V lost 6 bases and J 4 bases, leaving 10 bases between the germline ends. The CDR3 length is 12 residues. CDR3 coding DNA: TGTGCCAGTAGACAGGACCCATACGAGCAGTACTTC. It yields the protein CASRQDPYEQYF.

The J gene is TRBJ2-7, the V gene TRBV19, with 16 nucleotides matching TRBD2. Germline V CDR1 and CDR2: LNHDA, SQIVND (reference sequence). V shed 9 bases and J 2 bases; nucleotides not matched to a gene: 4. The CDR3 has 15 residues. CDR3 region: CASTGTSGRAYEQYF. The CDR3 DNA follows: TGTGCCAGCACCGGGACTAGCGGGAGGGCCTACGAGCAGTACTTC.

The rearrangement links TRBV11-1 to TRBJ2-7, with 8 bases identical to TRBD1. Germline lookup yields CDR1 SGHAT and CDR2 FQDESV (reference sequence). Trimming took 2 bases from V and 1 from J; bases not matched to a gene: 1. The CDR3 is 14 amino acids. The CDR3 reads CASSLWDRSYEQYF. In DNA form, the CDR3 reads TGTGCCAGCAGCTTATGGGACAGGTCCTACGAGCAGTACTTC.

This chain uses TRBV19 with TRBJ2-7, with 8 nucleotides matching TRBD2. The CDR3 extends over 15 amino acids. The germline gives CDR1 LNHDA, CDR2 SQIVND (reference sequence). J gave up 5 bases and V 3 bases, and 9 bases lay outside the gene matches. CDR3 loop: CASSISVAGSHEQYF. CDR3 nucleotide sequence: TGTGCCAGTAGTATTTCGGTAGCGGGATCTCACGAGCAGTACTTC.

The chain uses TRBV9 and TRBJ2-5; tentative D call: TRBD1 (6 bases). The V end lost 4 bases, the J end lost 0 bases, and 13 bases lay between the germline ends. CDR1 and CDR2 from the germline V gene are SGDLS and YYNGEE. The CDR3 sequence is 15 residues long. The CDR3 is CASSISTGYQETQYF. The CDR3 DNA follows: TGTGCCAGCAGCATATCGACAGGATACCAAGAGACCCAGTACTTC. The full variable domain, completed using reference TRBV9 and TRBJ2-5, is DSGVTQTPKHLITATGQRVTLRCSPRSGDLSVYWYQQSLDQGLQFLIQYYNGEERAKGNILERFSAQQFPDLHSELNLSSLELGDSALYFCASSISTGYQETQYFGPGTRLLVL.